This T cell receptor (beta chain) stems from a study of blood T cell repertoires in COVID-19. Study in general: Sample material is recorded as cDNA or gDNA derived from T cells, B-cell-depleted T cells, or PBMCs.

Original handling: Reference gene primer amplification gave nucleated cell count estimates. The method was immunoSEQ multiplex PCR; TCRdb's version includes in-frame clones alone and lacks a portion of them. V and J calls plus clone size are reproduced from that table; the DNA served to infer D and trimming. The sample includes 60,000 to 70,000 clones, under 85% of them seen just once. This CDR3 region has 13 residues. V lost 6 bases and J lost 4; bases outside the gene matches: 4. CDR1 and CDR2 from the germline V gene are LNHDA and SQIVND (reference sequence). Sequencing was done on a sample of peripheral blood. V is TRBV19 and J is TRBJ2-3; 7 nucleotides match TRBD1. The source of this sequence is a woman between 70 and 85 years old with acute or convalescent COVID-19. CDR3 nucleotide sequence: TGTGCCAGTAGACTAGGACAGGCAGATACGCAGTATTTT. Residues: CASRLGQADTQYF.